This T cell receptor beta chain was identified in a study of human T cells and chemical hapten exposure. Study background: Mostly female, the patients presented with alopecia areata, totalis or universalis.

TCRdb used MiXCR to reprocess the RACE reads, holding one entry per CDR3 protein. The sample carries about 96,000 distinct CDR3 sequences, about 9.3% recorded once. This clonotype has just a few counts. Losses at the gene ends were 6 bases for V and 6 bases for J; bases not matched to a gene: 10. The CDR3 spans 16 residues. CDR1 and CDR2 from the germline V gene are MDHEN and SYDVKM. Documented time point: patch test 2, 6 weeks after DPC sensitization. Treatment indicated: therapeutic diphenylcyclopropenone sensitization with weekly scalp DPC. The V and J genes are TRBV28 and TRBJ2-3; 12 bases fit TRBD1. The sequences come from whole blood, collected in connection with sensitization to the hapten diphenylcyclopropenone (DPC). The sequence was collected from a woman aged 40-49 years with alopecia areata. Some clones in this sample may be carry-over from other donors' samples. CDR3 bases: TGTGCCAGCAGCTCTTCCGGGACAGGGGGCAAGGATACGCAGTATTTT. Its translation: CASSSSGTGGKDTQYF. Supplemented by reference TRBV28 and TRBJ2-3, the full variable domain reads DVKVTQSSRYLVKRTGEKVFLECVQDMDHENMFWYRQDPGLGLRLIYFSYDVKMKEKGDIPEGYSVSREKKERFSLILESASTNQTSMYLCASSSSGTGGKDTQYFGPGTRLTVL.